Described below is a single TCR beta chain sequence and its context. The CDR3 loop spans 16 amino acids. CDR1 LGHNA and CDR2 YNFKEQ come from the germline V gene. The V segment lost 1 base and the J segment 2 bases; nucleotides outside the gene matches: 3. In the authors' methods: Researchers report that nucleated cell counts were estimated from reference gene primer amplification. Sequenced by immunoSEQ multiplex PCR; TCRdb stores in-frame clones only, minus some. The V and J calls and the clone size are those of that table, but D and trimming were determined from the DNA. The repertoire holds hundreds of thousands of clones, with approximately 82% as singletons. The data derive from a study of blood T cell repertoires in COVID-19. Study-level background: Both acute and convalescent COVID-19 samples were obtained from the United States, Italy and Spain. T cells, B-cell-depleted T cells, or PBMCs provided the cDNA or gDNA that served as material.

The clonotype originates from a woman older than 75 with acute or convalescent COVID-19. This chain uses TRBV4-2 with TRBJ1-5; TRBD1 matches at 9 bases. Sequencing was carried out using peripheral blood. The CDR3 protein is CASSQGTGARNQPQHF. CDR3 DNA: TGTGCCAGCAGCCAAGGGACAGGGGCGCGCAATCAGCCCCAGCATTTT.